Listed here are 12 T cell receptor beta chains from one sample, sequenced in a study of cytomegalovirus exposure and HLA in healthy donors. The PCR was carried out with 60 Vbeta primers and 13 Jbeta primers. The method was immunoSEQ multiplex PCR; TCRdb's version includes in-frame clones alone and lacks a portion of them. The sample contains around 100,000 clones, 50% to 70% of which appear only once. Sequencing input: PBMCs. The source is a human donor in good health.

V and J are TRBV11-2 and TRBJ1-5; TRBD1 matches at 8 bases. The CDR3 is 15 residues long. Trimming at V came to 8 bases and at J to 7 bases, leaving 13 bases not matched to a gene. Germline V gene data show CDR1 as SGHAT and CDR2 as FQNNGV. CDR3 bases: TGTGCCAGCCGCCTAACGACAGGGGTTGGGCAGCCCCAGCATTTT. Residues: CASRLTTGVGQPQHF. Together with reference TRBV11-2 and TRBJ1-5, the CDR3 gives the full variable domain: EAGVAQSPRYKIIEKRQSVAFWCNPISGHATLYWYQQILGQGPKLLIQFQNNGVVDDSQLPKDRFSAERLKGVDSTLKIQPAKLEDSAVYLCASRLTTGVGQPQHFGDGTRLSIL.

There are a few counts of this clone. CDR3 DNA sequence: TGTGCCAGTAGTCGGACAGTGAACACTGAAGCTTTCTTT. Protein: CASSRTVNTEAFF. V and J are TRBV19 and TRBJ1-1; D may be TRBD1 (6 bases). The length of the CDR3 is 13 residues. Looked up from germline, CDR1 is LNHDA and CDR2 is SQIVND (reference sequence). Trimming removed 5 bases at V and 0 bases at J, with 7 bases between.

This chain uses TRBV7-9 with TRBJ1-4; the D gene is possibly TRBD1 (5 bases). The CDR3 consists of 14 residues. Germline CDR1 is SEHNR and CDR2 is FQNEAQ (reference sequence). V was trimmed by 2 bases and J by 7 bases, leaving 11 bases between them. The CDR3 is CASSLRQGGEKLFF. In DNA form, the CDR3 reads TGTGCCAGCAGCTTACGGCAGGGTGGTGAAAAACTGTTTTTT.

The J gene is TRBJ2-3, the V gene TRBV4-2; 7 positions agree with TRBD2. V was clipped by 1 base and J by 5 bases; unmatched bases: 21. The CDR3 runs to 20 residues. Germline V lookup: CDR1 LGHNA, CDR2 YNFKEQ. CDR3 sequence (DNA): TGTGCCAGCAGCCAAGGCCCTACTTCGGACGGGAGGAACATAAGAGATACGCAGTATTTT. This encodes CASSQGPTSDGRNIRDTQYF.

This chain links TRBV18 with TRBJ2-3; 8 positions agree with TRBD1. V was clipped by 0 bases and J by 5 bases; unmatched bases: 4. Germline V gene data show CDR1 as KGHSH and CDR2 as LQKENI. This CDR3 region has 15 residues. For the CDR3, the DNA is TGTGCCAGCTCACCACCGAACAGGGGGAAAGATACGCAGTATTTT. It is translated as CASSPPNRGKDTQYF.

The chain couples TRBV15 to TRBJ2-1; 8 positions match TRBD2. Per the germline V gene, CDR1 is LNHNV and CDR2 is YYDKDF (reference sequence). The V segment lost 5 bases and the J segment 5 bases; nucleotides outside the gene matches: 8. The CDR3 length is 15 residues. For the CDR3, the DNA is TGTGCCACCAGCCCCGGCGGGGGGCTGAACAATGAGCAGTTCTTC. This sequence encodes CATSPGGGLNNEQFF.

This clone was seen a handful of times. The chain combines TRBV28 with TRBJ1-5; 7 bases match TRBD1. Germline V CDR1 and CDR2: MDHEN, SYDVKM. The CDR3 loop spans 17 amino acids. Trimming removed 3 bases from V and 7 bases from J; junction bases left unmatched: 15. Here the CDR3 reads CASSLRTGTLKDQPQHF. CDR3 DNA sequence: TGTGCCAGCAGTTTGCGGACAGGCACATTGAAGGACCAGCCCCAGCATTTT. Full variable domain (outside the CDR3, taken from reference TRBV28 and TRBJ1-5): DVKVTQSSRYLVKRTGEKVFLECVQDMDHENMFWYRQDPGLGLRLIYFSYDVKMKEKGDIPEGYSVSREKKERFSLILESASTNQTSMYLCASSLRTGTLKDQPQHFGDGTRLSIL.

The chain joins TRBV7-8 to TRBJ1-2, with TRBD1 matching over 7 bases. The CDR3 sequence is 16 residues long. The V gene end was trimmed by 5 bases and the J gene end by 8 bases; junction bases not matched to a gene: 17. CDR1 is SGHVS, CDR2 FQNEAQ, per germline. CDR3 in DNA: TGTGCCAGCAGCCCCCAGTTCCAGGGGGGCTTGGGAGGCTACACCTTC. Its protein product is CASSPQFQGGLGGYTF.

The chain employs TRBV27 and TRBJ1-5; D remains unclear. The CDR3 spans 14 residues. Germline values: CDR1 MNHEY, CDR2 SMNVEV (reference sequence). V gave up 2 bases and J gave up 3 bases, with 8 bases separating them. The CDR3 DNA follows: TGTGCCAGCAGTTTAGGAGGGTACAATCAGCCCCAGCATTTT. Translating gives CASSLGGYNQPQHF.

The chain employs TRBV5-1 and TRBJ2-7; 11 bases line up with TRBD1. Looked up from germline, CDR1 is SGHRS and CDR2 is YFSETQ. The J segment lost 6 bases and the V segment lost 3 bases, leaving 8 bases of the junction unmatched. The CDR3 runs to 15 residues. The CDR3 bases are TGCGCCAGCAGCTACCATCGGACAGGGGGCTCCGAGCAGTACTTC. Translating it yields CASSYHRTGGSEQYF.

The gene calls are TRBV28 and TRBJ1-3; the match to TRBD1 covers 7 bases. The CDR3 totals 16 residues. CDR1 and CDR2 (germline): MDHEN, SYDVKM. With V trimmed by 6 bases and J by 0 bases, 8 bases remained unmatched. The CDR3 DNA is TGTGCCAGCAGACCCGGACAGGCTGTCTCTGGAAACACCATATATTTT. This gives the protein CASRPGQAVSGNTIYF.

The J gene is TRBJ2-7, the V gene TRBV19; no definite D call. There are 13 residues in the CDR3. Trimming pared 6 bases from V and 0 bases from J, leaving 9 bases between. Germline-derived CDR1 and CDR2 are LNHDA and SQIVND (reference sequence). The CDR3 DNA is TGTGCCAGTAGCTTCGGTGCCTCCTACGAGCAGTACTTC. It specifies CASSFGASYEQYF.